This TCR beta chain is drawn from a study of blood T cell repertoires in COVID-19. Study background: Some COVID-19 samples were acute and others convalescent; all came from the United States, Italy and Spain. PBMCs, B-cell-depleted T cells, or T cells provided the cDNA or gDNA that made up the material.

Germline V gives CDR1 SGHVS, CDR2 FNYEAQ. V gave up 5 bases and J gave up 7 bases, with 12 bases separating them. CDR3 size: 13 residues. In the study's own analysis: By means of reference gene primer amplification, nucleated cell counts were estimated. The repertoire was sequenced with immunoSEQ multiplex PCR; TCRdb's copy has only in-frame clones and lacks some. For V, J and clone size, that table is used; D and trimming come from the DNA. The data hold under 300,000 clones, with just under 90% observed a single time. Participants spanned ages about 18 to 90 years and resided in roughly 22 US areas.

The sequence was obtained from a woman aged 55-70 years who had recovered from COVID-19. Sequencing was performed on PBMCs or T cells enriched from blood (not recorded which). V usage is TRBV7-6 and J usage is TRBJ2-1; possible D gene TRBD2, 5 bases. The CDR3 protein is CASSRGRGNEQFF. CDR3 sequence (DNA): TGTGCCAGCAGCCGCGGACGGGGAAATGAGCAGTTCTTC.